A single sample gave rise to the 3 T cell receptor beta chains below, sequenced in a study of blood T cell repertoires in COVID-19. Profiling relied on immunoSEQ multiplex PCR, and the TCRdb table lists in-frame clones only, not all of them. The sample consists of 150,000 or so clones, around 86% of them appearing once. The specimen was peripheral blood. The source is a man aged 55 to 70 with acute or convalescent COVID-19.

V is TRBV9 and J is TRBJ1-5; no firm D call. Germline V gene sequence: CDR1 SGDLS, CDR2 YYNGEE. Trimming pared 0 bases from V and 7 bases from J, leaving 11 bases between. This CDR3 is 14 amino acids long. The CDR3 loop reads CASSVGQSQQPQHF. The CDR3 DNA sequence: TGTGCCAGCAGCGTAGGGCAGTCACAACAGCCCCAGCATTTT.

This clone appeared a single time. The junction departs from the called germline gene at one end, perhaps through a read error. This chain uses TRBV6-4 with TRBJ2-6; TRBD2 matches 8 bases. Germline values: CDR1 MRHNA, CDR2 SNTAGT. This CDR3 is built from 16 residues. Here the CDR3 DNA reads TGTGCCCGCAGTGACTCGGGGGGGGCTGGGGCCAACGTCCTGACTTTC. It yields the protein CARSDSGGAGANVLTF.

Regarding this clone: The sample holds other DNA sequences that translate to the same CDR3. The chain joins TRBV9 to TRBJ1-3, with D uncertain. V gave up 3 bases and J gave up 0 bases, with 7 bases separating them. Germline V gene lookup returns CDR1 SGDLS and CDR2 YYNGEE. This CDR3 spans 14 amino acids. CDR3 DNA sequence: TGTGCCAGCAGCGCAAGAGACTCTGGAAACACCATATATTTT. Its protein is CASSARDSGNTIYF.